The TCR beta chain under discussion was sequenced for a study of identical twins' blood T cells. Study-wide results and limits: Mainly, cloneset size products determined shared clonotypes, twins included. Twin repertoire similarity may partly reflect shared environment.

Three pairs of healthy female monozygous twins were the donors. The CDR3 consists of 13 residues. Germline CDR1 and CDR2: GTSNPN and SVGIG (reference sequence). The ends were cut back, 0 bases at V and 5 bases at J, with 8 bases in the middle. Concerning this clonotype: The antigen remains undetermined.

TCRdb recomputed calls from the 5' RACE reads with MiXCR, one row per CDR3 protein. This table has fewer than 450,000 distinct CDR3 sequences, over 25% appearing once. The rearrangement uses TRBV30 and TRBJ1-3; D gene ambiguous. The clonotype was recovered from a woman aged 18 to 55 in good health. Sequencing input: PBMCs. The CDR3 coding sequence is TGTGCCTGGAGTGTAAACGGAAGAAACACCATATATTTT. Protein sequence: CAWSVNGRNTIYF.